These 26 T cell receptor beta chains originate from one sample sequenced in a study of blood T cell repertoires in COVID-19. TCRdb's copy holds only in-frame clones and misses some; the assay was immunoSEQ multiplex PCR. Of fewer than 700,000 clones detected, about 89% appear once; the ten largest clones hold less than 9%. The sequencing input was peripheral blood. The receptors here all came from a woman aged 45-65 years with COVID-19, enrolled during active disease.

V usage is TRBV7-2 and J usage is TRBJ2-2, with 9 bases that match TRBD1. Germline V gene data show CDR1 as SGHTA and CDR2 as FQGNSA. The ends lost 7 bases at V and 6 bases at J; junction bases unmatched: 9. This CDR3 contains 15 residues. In nucleotides, the CDR3 is TGTGCCAGCACCACAAGGGACAGGGTCCCCGGGGAGCTGTTTTTT. Its translation: CASTTRDRVPGELFF.

The gene calls are TRBV19 and TRBJ2-3; 8 bases are shared with TRBD2. The germline V gene encodes CDR1 LNHDA and CDR2 SQIVND (reference sequence). CDR3 size: 15 residues. V lost 6 bases and J lost 4; bases outside the gene matches: 9. The CDR3 reads CASRETGGPSDTQYF. DNA of the CDR3: TGTGCCAGTAGGGAGACGGGGGGGCCCTCAGATACGCAGTATTTT.

This chain links TRBV6-5 with TRBJ2-2, with D unclear. This CDR3 spans 11 amino acids. The V gene's germline CDR1 is MNHEY and CDR2 SVGAGI. V was trimmed by 8 bases and J by 9 bases, leaving 10 bases between them. CDR3 nucleotide sequence: TGTGCCAGCGTTTCGGTCCGGGAGCTGTTTTTT. This codes for CASVSVRELFF.

The rearrangement links TRBV5-1 to TRBJ1-2; D unresolved. CDR3 length equals 15 residues. The V gene's germline CDR1 is SGHRS and CDR2 YFSETQ. V lost 1 base to trimming and J lost 0 bases, with 10 bases between them. The CDR3 DNA follows: TGCGCCAGCAGCTTGCGACCGGAGTCTAACTATGGCTACACCTTC. Amino acid sequence: CASSLRPESNYGYTF.

This clone was found a few times. The chain combines TRBV2 with TRBJ1-3, with 7 bases that match TRBD1. The germline V gene encodes CDR1 SNHLY and CDR2 FYNNEI. This CDR3 has 13 residues. J lost 5 bases, V lost 6 bases, and 4 bases had no gene match. The CDR3 protein is CASRTGRRNTIYF. Here the CDR3 DNA reads TGTGCCAGCAGGACAGGGAGGAGAAACACCATATATTTT.

This clone appeared once. V gene TRBV6-1 combines with J gene TRBJ2-2; D may be TRBD2 (7 bases). CDR1 MNHNS and CDR2 SASEGT come from the germline V gene. V lost 6 bases, J lost 7 bases, and 12 bases lay in between. The CDR3 runs 13 residues. The CDR3 spells CASRKGGGGELFF. CDR3 DNA sequence: TGTGCCAGCAGAAAGGGAGGGGGCGGGGAGCTGTTTTTT.

As for this clone: Other nucleotide sequences in the sample specify the same CDR3. The V gene is TRBV5-6, the J gene TRBJ1-2; perhaps TRBD1 as D (6 bases). Germline V gene data show CDR1 as SGHDT and CDR2 as YYEEEE. The length of the CDR3 is 13 residues. The V end lost 1 base, the J end lost 7 bases, and 11 bases lay between the germline ends. The CDR3 DNA reads as TGTGCCAGCAGCTTGACAGGGATGGGTGGCTACACCTTC. It specifies CASSLTGMGGYTF.

As for this clone: The identical CDR3 is also encoded by other nucleotide sequences in the sample. This chain joins TRBV5-6 and TRBJ1-1; 10 bases fit TRBD1. Germline-derived CDR1 and CDR2 are SGHDT and YYEEEE. The CDR3 is 13 residues long. J gave up 5 bases and V 3 bases, and 1 base lay outside the gene matches. The CDR3, as DNA: TGTGCCAGCAGCTGGACAGGGGGGACTGAAGCTTTCTTT. This encodes CASSWTGGTEAFF.

Here the CDR3 reads CASSEEVGQLYGYTF. The CDR3 DNA reads TGTGCCAGCAGTGAAGAGGTGGGGCAGCTCTATGGCTACACCTTC. The chain recombines TRBV2 with TRBJ1-2; tentatively, D is TRBD1 (5 bases). The CDR3 runs to 15 residues. The germline V gene encodes CDR1 SNHLY and CDR2 FYNNEI. V lost 1 base, J lost 4 bases, and 13 bases lay in between.

The chain combines TRBV2 with TRBJ2-2; tentatively, D is TRBD2 (5 bases). V gave up 7 bases and J gave up 3 bases, with 12 bases separating them. CDR1 SNHLY and CDR2 FYNNEI come from the germline V gene. This CDR3 comprises 14 residues. CDR3: CASNPAEDTGELFF. In DNA, the CDR3 is TGTGCCAGCAATCCGGCGGAGGACACCGGGGAGCTGTTTTTT.

The table lists this clone with a count of one. The chain is built from TRBV5-6 and TRBJ1-2; D ambiguous. CDR1 and CDR2 from the germline V gene are SGHDT and YYEEEE. V was shortened by 1 base and J by 4 bases, with 11 bases between the two germline ends. The CDR3 extends over 14 amino acids. The CDR3 region has the DNA TGTGCCAGCAGCTTGTTTACGGTTCGCTATGGCTACACCTTC. It encodes CASSLFTVRYGYTF.

The DNA of the CDR3 is TGTGCCAGCTCACCCCTAGACGTGGGCTCTGGAAACACCATATATTTT. It yields the protein CASSPLDVGSGNTIYF. V and J are TRBV18 and TRBJ1-3; no firm D call. V was clipped by 3 bases and J by 0 bases, with 12 bases between them. Germline CDR1 and CDR2: KGHSH and LQKENI. The CDR3 has 16 amino acids.

The J gene is TRBJ2-7, the V gene TRBV5-4; tentative D call: TRBD1 (6 bases). Germline CDR1 SGHNT, CDR2 YYREEE (reference sequence). Between the trimmed V and J ends, which lost 7 bases and 0 bases, there was a span of 26 bases. CDR3 size: 18 residues. CDR3 residues: CASQLTNWGQTSSYEQYF. The DNA of the CDR3 is TGTGCCAGCCAGCTGACTAACTGGGGACAAACTAGCTCCTACGAGCAGTACTTC.

The DNA for the CDR3 is TGCGCCAGCAGCCCGGACATGGGAGGGTATGGCTACACCTTC. This codes for CASSPDMGGYGYTF. The chain links TRBV5-1 to TRBJ1-2; the D gene is possibly TRBD1 (5 bases). Germline V CDR1 and CDR2: SGHRS, YFSETQ. Trimming took off 4 bases at V and 5 bases at J, with 15 bases between the two ends. The CDR3 length is 14 residues.

This clone was counted once. The rearrangement uses TRBV6-1 and TRBJ2-1, with 10 nucleotides matching TRBD2. The V segment lost 0 bases and the J segment 2 bases; nucleotides outside the gene matches: 1. From germline, CDR1 is MNHNS and CDR2 SASEGT. The CDR3 is 16 residues long. The chain's CDR3 is CASSEAGTSAYNEQFF. The DNA of the CDR3 is TGTGCCAGCAGTGAAGCCGGGACTAGCGCCTACAATGAGCAGTTCTTC.

The V and J genes are TRBV6-1 and TRBJ2-4, with a tentative D call TRBD1 (6 bases). CDR3 length equals 14 residues. Deletions cut 0 bases from V and 9 bases from J, with 12 bases between. CDR1 is MNHNS, CDR2 SASEGT, per germline. The DNA for the CDR3 is TGTGCCAGCAGTGAAGCGCTGGTAGGGGGCATTCAGTACTTC. Amino acids: CASSEALVGGIQYF.

The V gene is TRBV5-5, the J gene TRBJ2-2, with TRBD1 matching 7 bases. V shed 4 bases and J 0 bases; nucleotides not matched to a gene: 6. The CDR3 covers 16 residues. The germline gives CDR1 SGHKS, CDR2 YYEKEE (reference sequence). CDR3 bases: TGTGCCAGCAGCCCCACCGGGACAGCGAACACCGGGGAGCTGTTTTTT. The encoded protein is CASSPTGTANTGELFF.

V usage is TRBV7-5 and J usage is TRBJ1-4. TRBV7-5 is termed a pseudogene. This CDR3 is built from 11 residues. The CDR3 protein is CATTEDEKLFF. The CDR3, as DNA: TGTGCCACCACCGAGGATGAAAAACTGTTTTTT.

This rearrangement joins TRBV5-6 to TRBJ1-1; D might be TRBD1 (6 bases). CDR3 length equals 14 residues. V shed 4 bases and J shed 5 bases, with 15 bases lying between them. In germline, CDR1 is SGHDT, CDR2 YYEEEE. CDR3 nucleotide sequence: TGTGCCAGCAGCCCGGGGTGGGGGCGGACTGAAGCTTTCTTT. Translated: CASSPGWGRTEAFF.

The chain employs TRBV12-3 or TRBV12-4 and TRBJ2-1; tentatively, D is TRBD2 (6 bases). The CDR3 has 12 residues. V was cut by 6 bases and J by 9 bases, with 12 bases left in between. This CDR3 is CASSQDGGEQFF. The CDR3 bases are TGTGCCAGCAGCCAAGACGGGGGTGAGCAGTTCTTC.

The V call is TRBV7-9, the J call TRBJ1-3; TRBD1 matches 8 bases. Trimming removed 2 bases from V and 2 bases from J; junction bases left unmatched: 5. Germline CDR1 SEHNR, CDR2 FQNEAQ (reference sequence). The CDR3 contains 16 residues. The CDR3 DNA sequence: TGTGCCAGCAGCTTATGGACAGGGAGGACTGGAAACACCATATATTTT. As protein: CASSLWTGRTGNTIYF.

The chain employs TRBV27 and TRBJ2-3; D is unclear. This CDR3 contains 15 residues. Per germline, CDR1 MNHEY and CDR2 SMNVEV (reference sequence). With 4 bases removed from V and 6 bases from J, the gap between germline ends came to 17 bases. The CDR3 DNA reads as TGTGCCAGCAGTTCCACAGCTTATTTCGGCGATACGCAGTATTTT. As protein: CASSSTAYFGDTQYF.

The chain links TRBV5-1 to TRBJ2-3; 10 bases are a match to TRBD2. The CDR3 spans 12 residues. Trimming removed 4 bases from V and 11 bases from J; junction bases left unmatched: 4. Germline-derived CDR1 and CDR2 are SGHRS and YFSETQ. CDR3 DNA: TGCGCCAGCAGCCCCAGCGGGGGGGAGCAGTATTTT. Amino acids: CASSPSGGEQYF.

This chain connects TRBV6-6 to TRBJ1-2; a possible D gene is TRBD1 (6 bases). The CDR3 is made up of 20 amino acids. In germline, CDR1 is MNHNY, CDR2 SVGAGI (reference sequence). Trimming cost V 5 bases and J 8 bases, with 36 bases left between them. The CDR3: CASSPRTAPVGLHYSRGYTF. Here the CDR3 DNA reads TGTGCCAGCAGTCCCCGGACAGCGCCGGTCGGGCTACACTACTCGCGAGGCTACACCTTC.

This sequence joins TRBV7-2 and TRBJ1-2, with a possible D match to TRBD1 (6 bases). The CDR3 sequence is 13 residues long. CDR1 SGHTA and CDR2 FQGNSA come from the germline V gene. The V and J ends lost 5 bases and 6 bases respectively, with 13 bases between them. CDR3 coding DNA: TGTGCCAGCAGCGCGGACAGCAGCAATGGCTACACCTTC. It specifies CASSADSSNGYTF.

This rearrangement joins TRBV29-1 to TRBJ1-1; tentatively, D is TRBD1 (5 bases). V lost 6 bases, J lost 6 bases, and 17 bases lay in between. Germline lookup yields CDR1 SQVTM and CDR2 ANQGSEA. CDR3 length: 13 residues. CDR3 in amino acids: CSVLVGGKSEAFF. The DNA for the CDR3 is TGCAGCGTCCTCGTCGGGGGGAAGTCTGAAGCTTTCTTT.